The present T cell receptor beta chain was sequenced within a study of blood T cell repertoires in COVID-19. About the research overall: Sources were T cells, B-cell-depleted T cells, or PBMCs; the material itself was cDNA or gDNA.

Original data processing: Scientists estimated how many nucleated cells there were by amplifying reference gene primers. Clones were read by immunoSEQ multiplex PCR, and TCRdb kept only the in-frame ones, dropping some. V and J calls and clone size follow that table, whereas D and trimming were derived from the DNA. The table lists 150,000 to 200,000 clones, about 80% of them singletons. Trimming removed 0 bases from V and 0 bases from J, with 12 bases in between. This CDR3 contains 17 residues. The V gene's germline CDR1 is KGHDR and CDR2 SFDVKD. The source is a woman aged 70 to 79 with acute or convalescent COVID-19. The sample comprised peripheral blood. The rearrangement links TRBV24-1 to TRBJ2-3; a possible D gene is TRBD2 (5 bases). This chain's CDR3 is CATSDLSGGLSTDTQYF. The CDR3, as DNA: TGTGCCACCAGTGATTTGTCCGGAGGACTTAGCACAGATACGCAGTATTTT.